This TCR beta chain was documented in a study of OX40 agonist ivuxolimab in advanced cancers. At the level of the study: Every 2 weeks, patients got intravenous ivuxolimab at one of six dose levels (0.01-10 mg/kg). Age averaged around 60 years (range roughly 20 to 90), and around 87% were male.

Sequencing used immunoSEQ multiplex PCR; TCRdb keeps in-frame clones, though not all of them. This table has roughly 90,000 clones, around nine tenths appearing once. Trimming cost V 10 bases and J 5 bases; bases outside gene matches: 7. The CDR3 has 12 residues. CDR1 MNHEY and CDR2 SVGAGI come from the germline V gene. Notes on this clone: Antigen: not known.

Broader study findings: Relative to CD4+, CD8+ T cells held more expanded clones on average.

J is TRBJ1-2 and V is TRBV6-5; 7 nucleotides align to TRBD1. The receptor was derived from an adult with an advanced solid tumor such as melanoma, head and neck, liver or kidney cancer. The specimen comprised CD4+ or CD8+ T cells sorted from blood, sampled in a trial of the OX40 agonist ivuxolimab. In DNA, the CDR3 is TGTGCCACACGCGGGACAGCTTATGGCTACACCTTC. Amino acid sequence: CATRGTAYGYTF.